This T cell receptor beta chain was identified during a study of blood T cell repertoires in COVID-19. Study-level information: The analysed material was cDNA or gDNA that came from T cells, B-cell-depleted T cells, or PBMCs.

Trimming left V 0 bases short and J 0 bases short, with 15 bases between. Germline CDR1 is SGHNT and CDR2 is YYREEE (reference sequence). The CDR3 is 18 residues long. Per the authors' pipeline: Amplification from reference gene primers served as the basis for estimated nucleated cell counts. Generated by immunoSEQ multiplex PCR, the TCRdb table keeps only in-frame clones and is missing some. Clonal size and the V and J genes are those of that table, whereas D and trimming came from the DNA. The sample records approximately 300,000 clones, roughly 80% being singletons. The receptor was isolated from a person aged 65 to 85 with COVID-19, enrolled during active disease. The sequenced material came from peripheral blood. The chain joins TRBV5-4 to TRBJ2-2; D is unresolved. The DNA of the CDR3 is TGTGCCAGCAGCTTGGCCGTCAGGTTCGCCGCGAACACCGGGGAGCTGTTTTTT. Residues: CASSLAVRFAANTGELFF.